This T cell receptor beta chain is drawn from a study of T cell changes during pregnancy in multiple sclerosis. With 0 bases clipped from V and 7 bases from J, the junction kept 6 bases outside the gene matches. This CDR3 has 15 amino acids. Germline V gene data show CDR1 as SGHDT and CDR2 as YYEEEE. Profiled with immunoSEQ multiplex PCR; TCRdb holds only in-frame clones, not every one. The table records fewer than 55,000 clones, approximately 92% of them present only once. The J gene is TRBJ2-1, the V gene TRBV5-6, with TRBD2 matching 8 bases. This TCR was recovered from a female donor with multiple sclerosis, enrolled in a pregnancy study. The sample consisted of peripheral blood. DNA for the CDR3: TGTGCCAGCAGCTTGGCCAGAGGACTAGCAAATGAGCAGTTCTTC. This sequence encodes CASSLARGLANEQFF.